This T cell receptor beta chain comes out of a study of control samples from healthy donors and cancer patients. This table comes from immunoSEQ multiplex PCR, and its TCRdb copy is limited to in-frame clones, with some not included. The table has around 92,000 clones, more than 75% seen once; the top ten hold roughly 2%. Germline assignment: CDR1 SQVTM and CDR2 ANQGSEA. The CDR3 length is 14 residues. Trimming cost V 0 bases and J 6 bases, with 14 bases left between them. This clone has a handful of counts. This receptor was taken from a man aged 60 to 75 in good health. The gene calls are TRBV29-1 and TRBJ1-1, with D unresolved. Sequences were obtained from blood. CDR3 DNA: TGCAGCGTTGAAGAGATCGGGGAGTGGGCTGAAGCTTTCTTT. It encodes CSVEEIGEWAEAFF.